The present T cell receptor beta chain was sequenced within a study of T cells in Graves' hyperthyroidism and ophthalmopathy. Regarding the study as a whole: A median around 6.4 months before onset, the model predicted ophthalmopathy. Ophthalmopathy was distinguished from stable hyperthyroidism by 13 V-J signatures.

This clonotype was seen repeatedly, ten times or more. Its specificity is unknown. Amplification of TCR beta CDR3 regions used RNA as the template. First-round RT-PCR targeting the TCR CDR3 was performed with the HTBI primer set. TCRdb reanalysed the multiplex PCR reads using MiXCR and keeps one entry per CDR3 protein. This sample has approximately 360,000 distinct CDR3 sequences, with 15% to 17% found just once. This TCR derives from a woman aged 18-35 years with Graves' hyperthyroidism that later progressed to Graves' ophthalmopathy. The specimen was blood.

CDR3 in amino acids: CASSLSEEGVSGNQPQHF. The CDR3 DNA reads as TGTGCCAGCAGTTTAAGTGAGGAGGGGGTCTCGGGCAATCAGCCCCAGCATTTT. The chain recombines TRBV28 with TRBJ1-5; D may be TRBD1 (6 bases). Between the trimmed V and J ends, which lost 2 bases and 2 bases, there was a span of 19 bases. CDR1 and CDR2 from the germline V gene are MDHEN and SYDVKM. The CDR3 is made up of 18 amino acids.